This TCR beta chain was sequenced for a study of blood T cells in healthy people across ages. Study-wide results and limits: The authors considered diversity estimates from one million T cells to be underestimates. Diversity of TCR beta per million T cells declined in a roughly linear way with age.

The authors ran a second PCR of roughly 7 to 11 cycles using a sample-barcoded 5' primer and a J-beta primer mix. A template-switch adaptor that had 12 random nucleotides put a tag on each cDNA molecule. From each sample, at least 2.5 million paired-end reads containing CDR3 were obtained. TCRdb re-called the 5' RACE reads with MiXCR, one entry per CDR3 protein. Seen here are approximately 1.5 million distinct CDR3 sequences, roughly 43% observed once, and the top ten hold less than 5%. This clonotype was detected only a few times. What it recognizes is unknown. The CDR3 is made up of 14 amino acids. Trimming took off 1 base at V and 3 bases at J, with 7 bases between the two ends. CDR1 and CDR2 (germline): MGHRA, YSYEKL.

Sequencing was performed on blood. The receptor was derived from a woman aged 18-29 years in good health. V usage is TRBV4-1 and J usage is TRBJ2-1, with D possibly matching TRBD1 (6 bases). The CDR3 DNA reads as TGCGCCAGCAGCCAAGTACAGGGCTACAATGAGCAGTTCTTC. This encodes CASSQVQGYNEQFF.